This paragraph reports one TCR beta chain. This clonotype was detected many times. Its target antigen remains unknown. Per-nucleotide qualities are absent, and no much larger clonotype sits a single base away. According to the study, the label for this sample's time point signals: persistent/refractory GD, antithyroid drugs over 5 years with positive TRAb. For both TCR sequencing and RNA sequencing, RNA was extracted from PBMCs using TRIzol. Graves' disease was diagnosed according to American Thyroid Association guidelines. Patients for the study were recruited at an endocrinology department in Xi'an, China. Each patient gave approximately 8.8 milliliters of peripheral blood, collected in an EDTA anticoagulant tube. Ficoll Paque Plus density gradient separation was used to isolate PBMCs, and no further T cell sorting was performed. An Agilent 2100 Bioanalyzer and agarose gel were used to assess RNA quality, and a NanoDrop 2000 was used to measure RNA concentration.

This entry is derived from a study of regulatory T cells in long-lasting Graves disease (dated by TCRdb to the early 2020s). General notes on the study: Persistent Graves' disease meant more than 5 years of antithyroid drug treatment with TSH receptor autoantibodies that stayed positive. Persistent Graves' disease patients in the clinical cohort had taken antithyroid drugs for approximately 10 years on average. Peripheral blood TCR sequencing and RNA sequencing compared persistent Graves' disease patients with newly diagnosed Graves' disease patients. The study was conducted in China and was registered as a clinical trial. A total of roughly 35 samples underwent TCR sequencing: some 13 from persistent and approximately 20 from newly diagnosed Graves' disease patients.

Study-wide conclusions, independent of this receptor: Because the primary lesion, thyroid tissue, could not be accessed, the study looked at peripheral blood alone. Sequencing and analysis were restricted to the TCR beta chain. Preferential use of TRBV28, TRBJ1-2 and TRBJ2-5 was observed in persistent disease, whereas TRBV20-1 and TRBJ2-1 were favored in newly diagnosed disease. Compared with newly diagnosed patients, persistent Graves' disease patients had lower TCR Shannon entropy and fewer highly expanded clones, which suggests clonal expansion. The authors acknowledged the small sample size as a limitation that may reduce accuracy. A larger number of public clonotypes was shared among persistent patients (about 2,700) than among newly diagnosed patients (approximately 930).

The library was produced with multiplex PCR. The sequencer was an Illumina HiSeq 4000. CDR3 regions were amplified by Arm-PCR with iRepertoire HTBI primers to construct TCR beta libraries. PCR products were gel purified before sequencing. Processing in the source paper ran as follows. Gene usage analysis of CDR3 amino acid clonotypes relied on the roughly 64 TRBV and fewer than 15 TRBJ segments identified across samples. Filtered high-quality paired reads were merged into contigs using COPE and FqMerger. BLAST was used to align contigs to IMGT TRBV, TRBD and TRBJ reference genes, and CDR3 was defined according to IMGT. Any clonotype with a frequency above 0.1% was classified as a highly expanded clone. Repertoire diversity was measured by Shannon entropy, and V-J evenness by the Gini coefficient. A clonotype was considered public if more than one individual shared it. Using fastp at Q25 and MiXCR, TCRdb reprocessed the public reads and kept productive beta chains. Each record represents a unique CDR3 protein, reported with the most common genes and DNA among its rows. TCRdb's processing, not the study's, gives the V and J calls here. The table for this sample lists around 450,000 distinct CDR3 sequences; about 22% of them were counted only once. The ten largest account for about 7% of the sample.

The CDR1 and CDR2 encoded by the germline V gene are MNHNS and SASEGT. Reading from cysteine to phenylalanine, the CDR3 counts 16 amino acids. Only the CDR3 portion is preserved as DNA: 48 bases, with reading frame beginning at the first base. From V the trimming removes 6 bases and from J it removes 2 bases, while the gene matches leave 11 bases of the junction unaccounted for. Sequencing used peripheral blood mononuclear cells (PBMCs), obtained when the disease was refractory, from a patient treated with antithyroid drugs. The sequence is built from TRBV6-1 and TRBJ1-1; 8 middle bases align to TRBD1. This TCR derives from a female donor with Graves disease. This receptor carries the CDR3 CASRTLPQGVNTEAFF. The DNA is TGTGCCAGCAGAACACTTCCACAGGGGGTAAACACTGAAGCTTTCTTT.